One and the same sample provided the 14 T cell receptor beta chains below, sequenced in a study of cytomegalovirus exposure and HLA in healthy donors. Use of 60 Vbeta and 13 Jbeta primers characterized the PCR. Clones were read by immunoSEQ multiplex PCR, and TCRdb kept only the in-frame ones, dropping some. The table lists over 150,000 clones, about 69% of them singletons, with just under 3% in the top ten. The sample comprised PBMCs. The receptors derive from a male donor in good health and CMV-seronegative.

The rearrangement links TRBV11-2 to TRBJ2-7; 9 bases agree with TRBD1. This CDR3 has 18 residues. Germline values: CDR1 SGHAT, CDR2 FQNNGV. Trimming removed 2 bases from V and 4 bases from J; junction bases left unmatched: 15. CDR3 DNA sequence: TGTGCCAGCAGCTTAAGACCCCCCCGGGACAGGGTTGCATACGAGCAGTACTTC. Its protein product is CASSLRPPRDRVAYEQYF.

The chain joins TRBV6-5 to TRBJ1-4; D is uncertain. The CDR3 extends over 14 amino acids. The germline V gene encodes CDR1 MNHEY and CDR2 SVGAGI. The ends were cut back, 6 bases at V and 3 bases at J, with 11 bases in the middle. The CDR3 protein is CASSSVGANEKLFF. Here the CDR3 DNA reads TGTGCCAGCAGCTCCGTGGGAGCTAATGAAAAACTGTTTTTT.

The rearrangement links TRBV6-5 to TRBJ1-2; 7 nucleotides line up with TRBD1. CDR3 size: 14 residues. The V and J ends lost 2 bases and 2 bases, in that order; junction bases with no gene match: 2. Germline V gives CDR1 MNHEY, CDR2 SVGAGI. The CDR3 is CASSYDRANYGYTF. The CDR3 DNA reads TGTGCCAGCAGTTACGACAGGGCGAACTATGGCTACACCTTC.

The CDR3 region is CASSHNTQGVDTQYF. CDR3 sequence (DNA): TGCGCCAGCAGCCACAATACGCAGGGGGTAGATACGCAGTATTTT. This sequence joins TRBV4-1 and TRBJ2-3; 7 positions match TRBD1. The V gene's germline CDR1 is MGHRA and CDR2 YSYEKL. This CDR3 has 15 residues. The V gene end was trimmed by 3 bases and the J gene end by 5 bases; junction bases not matched to a gene: 8.

This rearrangement joins TRBV18 to TRBJ2-5; 14 positions match TRBD2. CDR1 KGHSH and CDR2 LQKENI come from the germline V gene. CDR3 length equals 17 residues. J gave up 4 bases and V 5 bases, and 9 bases lay outside the gene matches. The CDR3 bases are TGTGCCAGCTCAAAGGGACTAGCGGGAGAGCAGGGAGAGACCCAGTACTTC. Protein product: CASSKGLAGEQGETQYF.

This rearrangement joins TRBV25-1 to TRBJ1-2; D remains unclear. Germline assignment: CDR1 MGHDK and CDR2 SYGVNS. The CDR3 runs to 16 residues. V was trimmed by 8 bases and J by 8 bases, leaving 27 bases between them. CDR3 coding DNA: TGTGCCAGCTCGCCGCAAGCCGGGTCTATCCTTGAGGGCTACACCTTC. Its translation: CASSPQAGSILEGYTF.

The CDR3 spells CASSWGGEMETQYF. CDR3 nucleotide sequence: TGTGCCAGCAGTTGGGGCGGGGAGATGGAGACCCAGTACTTC. The V and J genes are TRBV28 and TRBJ2-5; D may be TRBD2 (6 bases). Germline V gene data show CDR1 as MDHEN and CDR2 as SYDVKM. This CDR3 is 14 amino acids long. The germline V and J ends were trimmed by 4 bases and 5 bases, with 14 bases remaining between them.

This sequence joins TRBV6-5 and TRBJ2-7; D perhaps matches TRBD2 (6 bases). CDR3 length: 15 amino acids. Germline loops: CDR1 MNHEY, CDR2 SVGAGI. Trimming cost V 5 bases and J 7 bases, with 21 bases left between them. CDR3 region: CASSQLGGIRQEQYF. The DNA for the CDR3 is TGTGCCAGCAGTCAGCTTGGCGGGATACGTCAAGAGCAGTACTTC.

This clone was picked up a small number of times. The V and J genes are TRBV10-1 and TRBJ2-1, with TRBD2 identical over 11 bases. V lost 9 bases, J lost 10 bases, and 11 bases stayed unmatched. Germline loops: CDR1 WNHNN, CDR2 SYGVQD (reference sequence). This CDR3 is built from 14 residues. For the CDR3, the DNA is TGCGCCAGTCCTGATAGCGGGAGGGCAGGGGAGCAGTTCTTC. Protein: CASPDSGRAGEQFF.

This clone was counted a single time. This chain connects TRBV5-6 to TRBJ1-1; no clear D. V was pared by 2 bases and J by 8 bases, with 7 bases between. This CDR3 region has 11 residues. Germline CDR1 SGHDT, CDR2 YYEEEE. The CDR3 DNA is TGTGCCAGCAGCTTTCACTCGGAAGCTTTCTTT. Its protein product is CASSFHSEAFF.

The chain has TRBV4-2 and TRBJ1-4; unclear D gene. The CDR3 has 12 residues. The germline V gene has CDR1 LGHNA and CDR2 YNFKEQ. The germline V and J ends were trimmed by 3 bases and 17 bases, with 16 bases remaining between them. The CDR3 DNA reads TGTGCCAGCAGCCAGGCCCGCCGGGAAGTTTTTTTT. Protein sequence: CASSQARREVFF.

J is TRBJ2-1 and V is TRBV30; 12 nucleotides agree with TRBD2. This CDR3 is 14 amino acids long. Trimming took 1 base from V and 8 from J; bases not matched to a gene: 3. Per germline, CDR1 GTSNPN and CDR2 SVGIG (reference sequence). The CDR3 sequence is CAWSALAGGHEQFF. CDR3 DNA sequence: TGTGCCTGGAGTGCCCTAGCGGGAGGGCATGAGCAGTTCTTC.

V gene TRBV5-1 combines with J gene TRBJ2-5; D is undetermined. In germline, CDR1 is SGHRS, CDR2 YFSETQ. Trimming pared 0 bases from V and 2 bases from J, leaving 8 bases between. The CDR3 has 14 residues. The CDR3 sequence is CASSLGRFQETQYF. In nucleotides, the CDR3 is TGCGCCAGCAGCTTGGGCCGGTTTCAAGAGACCCAGTACTTC.

The gene calls are TRBV25-1 and TRBJ2-6; no clear D. The CDR3 spans 17 residues. Between the trimmed V and J ends, which lost 1 base and 0 bases, there was a span of 10 bases. From germline, CDR1 is MGHDK and CDR2 SYGVNS. Written as DNA, the CDR3 is TGTGCCAGCAGTGAATTCTTCCTTAGCTCTGGGGCCAACGTCCTGACTTTC. Translating it yields CASSEFFLSSGANVLTF.